The sequence of this T cell receptor (beta chain) was determined in a study of blood T cell repertoires in COVID-19 (TCRdb year 2020). Turning to the overall study: Samples from collaborators originated in the United States, Italy and Spain and spanned both the acute and convalescent phases of COVID-19. The material from the prospective study consisted of cDNA or gDNA derived from T cells, B-cell-depleted T cells, or PBMCs. The dataset comprised deeply sampled blood TCRbeta repertoires from subjects exposed to, actively infected with, or recovered from COVID-19. The repertoires were released in a freely available public database intended as a resource for research on the immune response to SARS-CoV-2. Samples came from the ongoing ImmuneRACE study (first 160 participants) plus 1,254 subjects from 6 global collaborators. Sample metadata almost always included a de-identified subject ID, COVID-19 status, age in years and sex. HLA class I and class II types, where available, came from metadata supplied by the sample provider rather than from assay-based typing. Beyond this particular receptor, the publication reports: The quantity of clinical and demographic metadata differed by source and by participant and was supplied without curation.

The CDR1 and CDR2 encoded by the germline V gene are SGHVS and FQNEAQ. The CDR3, cysteine through phenylalanine, is 17 amino acids long. Of the read, only the CDR3 DNA is kept; its 51 bases are in frame from base 1. Trimming takes 6 bases from V and 3 bases from J, and the germline ends sit 24 bases apart. Enrolling through a virtual design, the prospective study's participants ranged in age from roughly 18 to 90 years and lived across some 22 United States geographic areas. In the prospective study, cohorts were assigned on the basis of participant-reported clinical history obtained from a screening survey and a study questionnaire. In the prospective study, whole blood, serum and a nasopharyngeal or oropharyngeal swab were collected from each participant by mobile phlebotomists. Prospective study participants could optionally give additional blood draws and questionnaires over an approximately 2-month period. Before DNA extraction, prospective study blood samples were shipped either frozen or at room temperature.

TCRbeta CDR3 regions were amplified from genomic DNA using the immunoSEQ Assay, a bias-controlled multiplex PCR. The authors' pipeline ran thus. The number of nucleated cells in each sample was estimated by amplification of reference gene primers within the assay. Sequence reads were collapsed and filtered to measure the absolute abundance of every unique TCRbeta CDR3 rearrangement. For each sample, productive Simpson clonality was calculated as the square root of Simpson's diversity index over productive rearrangements. Not all clones reach the TCRdb copy of this immuneACCESS table, which keeps in-frame sequences only. Checked studies attribute under half of the gap to unresolved V genes and leave the rest unexplained. V and J calls and clone size are as listed in that table; D and trimming were resolved from the DNA. This sample has some 140,000 clones in its table, and roughly 80% of those were observed once. About 5.5% of the sample comes from the top ten.

With respect to this clone: What this receptor recognizes is not known. No per-base quality is available; no much larger clone lies one base away.

This clonotype originated in a man aged 40-50 years with acute COVID-19. Sequenced sample: PBMCs or T cells enriched from blood (not recorded which). The chain is made from TRBV7-8 and TRBJ2-7, with TRBD2 tentatively as D gene (6 bases match). The CDR3 reads CASSRSGGAGRLYEQYF. The nucleotides read TGTGCCAGCAGTCGAAGCGGCGGCGCGGGACGGCTCTACGAGCAGTACTTC.